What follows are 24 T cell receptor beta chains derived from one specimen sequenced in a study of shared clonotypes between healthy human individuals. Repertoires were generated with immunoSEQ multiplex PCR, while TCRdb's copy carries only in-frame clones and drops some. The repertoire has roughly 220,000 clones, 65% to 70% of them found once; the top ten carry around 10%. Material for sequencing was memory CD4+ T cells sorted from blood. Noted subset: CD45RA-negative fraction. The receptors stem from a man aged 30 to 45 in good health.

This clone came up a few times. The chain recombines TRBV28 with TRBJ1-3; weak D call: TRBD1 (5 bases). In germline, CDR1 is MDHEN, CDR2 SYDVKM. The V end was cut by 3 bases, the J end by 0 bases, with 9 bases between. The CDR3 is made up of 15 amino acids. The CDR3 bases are TGTGCCAGCAGTTTGTGGGGGGACTCTGGAAACACCATATATTTT. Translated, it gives CASSLWGDSGNTIYF.

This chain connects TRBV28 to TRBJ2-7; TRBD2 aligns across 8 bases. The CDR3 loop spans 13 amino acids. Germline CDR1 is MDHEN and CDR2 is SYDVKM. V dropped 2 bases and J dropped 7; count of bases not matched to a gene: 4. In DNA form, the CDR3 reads TGTGCCAGCAGTTTACTTCGACTAGCGGAGCAGTACTTC. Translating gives CASSLLRLAEQYF.

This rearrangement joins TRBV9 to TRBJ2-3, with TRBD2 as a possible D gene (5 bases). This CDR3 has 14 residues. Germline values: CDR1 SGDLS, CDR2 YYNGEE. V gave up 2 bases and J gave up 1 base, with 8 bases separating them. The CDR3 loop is CASSVDSRTDTQYF. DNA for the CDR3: TGTGCCAGCAGCGTGGACTCTCGCACAGATACGCAGTATTTT.

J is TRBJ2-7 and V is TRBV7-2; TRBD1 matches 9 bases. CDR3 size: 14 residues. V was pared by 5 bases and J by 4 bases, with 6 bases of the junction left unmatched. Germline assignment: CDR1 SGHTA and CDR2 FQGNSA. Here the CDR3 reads CASSPDRGGYEQYF. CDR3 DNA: TGTGCCAGCAGCCCGGACAGGGGAGGATACGAGCAGTACTTC. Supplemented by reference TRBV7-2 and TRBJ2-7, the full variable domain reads GAGVSQSPSNKVTEKGKDVELRCDPISGHTALYWYRQSLGQGLEFLIYFQGNSAPDKSGLPSDRFSAERTGGSVSTLTIQRTQQEDSAVYLCASSPDRGGYEQYFGPGTRLTVT.

The CDR3 loop reads CASSGTGTSIHEQFF. CDR3 nucleotides: TGCGCCAGCAGCGGAACCGGGACTAGCATCCATGAGCAGTTCTTC. The chain employs TRBV5-1 and TRBJ2-1, with TRBD2 identical over 9 bases. This CDR3 is 15 amino acids long. The germline V gene has CDR1 SGHRS and CDR2 YFSETQ. J gave up 8 bases and V 4 bases, and 10 bases lay outside the gene matches.

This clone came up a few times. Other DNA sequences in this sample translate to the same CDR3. CDR3 loop: CASSLSLAGSYNEQFF. CDR3 nucleotides: TGTGCCAGCAGCTTAAGTCTAGCGGGGTCCTACAATGAGCAGTTCTTC. This rearrangement joins TRBV7-9 to TRBJ2-1, with 9 bases fitting TRBD2. The germline CDR1 and CDR2 sequences are SEHNR and FQNEAQ (reference sequence). The CDR3 length is 16 residues. J lost 1 base, V lost 2 bases, and 3 bases had no gene match. The complete variable domain, with remaining parts taken from reference TRBV7-9 and TRBJ2-1, reads DTGVSQNPRHKITKRGQNVTFRCDPISEHNRLYWYRQTLGQGPEFLTYFQNEAQLEKSRLLSDRFSAERPKGSFSTLEIQRTEQGDSAMYLCASSLSLAGSYNEQFFGPGTRLTVL.

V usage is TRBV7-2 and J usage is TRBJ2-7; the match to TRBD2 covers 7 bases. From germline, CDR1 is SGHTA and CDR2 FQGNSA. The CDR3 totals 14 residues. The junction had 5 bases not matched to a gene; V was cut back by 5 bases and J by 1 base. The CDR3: CASSHRDYSYEQYF. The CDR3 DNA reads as TGTGCCAGCAGCCACCGGGACTATTCCTACGAGCAGTACTTC. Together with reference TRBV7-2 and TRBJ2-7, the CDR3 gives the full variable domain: GAGVSQSPSNKVTEKGKDVELRCDPISGHTALYWYRQSLGQGLEFLIYFQGNSAPDKSGLPSDRFSAERTGGSVSTLTIQRTQQEDSAVYLCASSHRDYSYEQYFGPGTRLTVT.

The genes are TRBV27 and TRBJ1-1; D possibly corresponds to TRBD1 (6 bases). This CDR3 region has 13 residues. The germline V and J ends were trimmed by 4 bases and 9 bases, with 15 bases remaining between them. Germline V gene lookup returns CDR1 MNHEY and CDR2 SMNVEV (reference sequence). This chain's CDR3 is CASSSDRYKKAFF. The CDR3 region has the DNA TGTGCCAGCAGTTCCGACAGGTACAAGAAAGCTTTCTTT.

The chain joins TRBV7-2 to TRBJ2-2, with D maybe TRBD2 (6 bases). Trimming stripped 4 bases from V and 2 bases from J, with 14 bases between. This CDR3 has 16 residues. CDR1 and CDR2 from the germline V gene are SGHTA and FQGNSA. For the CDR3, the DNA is TGTGCCAGCAGCTACGACCGACTAGGAAACACCGGGGAGCTGTTTTTT. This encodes CASSYDRLGNTGELFF.

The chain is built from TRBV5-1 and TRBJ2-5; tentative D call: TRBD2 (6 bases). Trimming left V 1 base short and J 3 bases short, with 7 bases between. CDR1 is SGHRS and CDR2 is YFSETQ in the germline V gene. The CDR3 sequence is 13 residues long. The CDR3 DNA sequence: TGCGCCAGCAGCTTGTGGGGGGAAGAGACCCAGTACTTC. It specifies CASSLWGEETQYF.

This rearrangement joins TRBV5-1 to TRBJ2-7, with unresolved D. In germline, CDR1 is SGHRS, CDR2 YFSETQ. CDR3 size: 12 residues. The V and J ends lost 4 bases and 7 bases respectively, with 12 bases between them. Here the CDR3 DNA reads TGCGCCAGCAGCGCCGGGTCCTCTGAGCAGTACTTC. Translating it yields CASSAGSSEQYF.

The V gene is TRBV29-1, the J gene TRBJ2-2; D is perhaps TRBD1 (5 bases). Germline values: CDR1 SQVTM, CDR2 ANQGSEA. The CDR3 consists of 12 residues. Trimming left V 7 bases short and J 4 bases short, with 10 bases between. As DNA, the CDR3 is TGCAGCGCAGGGAAGGGCACCGGGGAGCTGTTTTTT. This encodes CSAGKGTGELFF.

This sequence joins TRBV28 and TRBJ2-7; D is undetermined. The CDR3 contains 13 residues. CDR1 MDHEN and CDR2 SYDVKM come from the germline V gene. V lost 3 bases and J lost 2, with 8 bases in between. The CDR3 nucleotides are TGTGCCAGCAGTTTGCTTGGAACCTACGAGCAGTACTTC. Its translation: CASSLLGTYEQYF.

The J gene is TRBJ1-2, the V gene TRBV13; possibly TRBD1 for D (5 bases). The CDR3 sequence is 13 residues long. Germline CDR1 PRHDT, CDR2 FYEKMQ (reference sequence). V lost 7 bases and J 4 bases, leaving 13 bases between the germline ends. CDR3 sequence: CASKGTAGYGYTF. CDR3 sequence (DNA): TGTGCCAGCAAGGGGACTGCTGGCTATGGCTACACCTTC.

CDR3: CASSSLGGTGTF. The DNA for the CDR3 is TGTGCCAGCAGTTCCCTAGGAGGGACGGGCACCTTC. The chain joins TRBV6-5 to TRBJ1-2; a possible D gene is TRBD1 (5 bases). Germline V gene data show CDR1 as MNHEY and CDR2 as SVGAGI. There are 12 residues in the CDR3. Trimming took off 4 bases at V and 13 bases at J, with 16 bases between the two ends.

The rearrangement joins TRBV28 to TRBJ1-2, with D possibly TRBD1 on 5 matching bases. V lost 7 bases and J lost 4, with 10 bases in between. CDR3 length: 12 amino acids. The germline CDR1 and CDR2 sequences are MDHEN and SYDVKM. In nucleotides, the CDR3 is TGTGCCAGCATCCAGAGGGGCTATGGCTACACCTTC. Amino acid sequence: CASIQRGYGYTF.

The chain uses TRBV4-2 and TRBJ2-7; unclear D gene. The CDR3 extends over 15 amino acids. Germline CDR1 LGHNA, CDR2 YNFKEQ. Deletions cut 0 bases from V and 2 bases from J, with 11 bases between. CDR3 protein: CASSQDLGSTYEQYF. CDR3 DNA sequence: TGTGCCAGCAGCCAAGATCTCGGGTCTACCTACGAGCAGTACTTC.

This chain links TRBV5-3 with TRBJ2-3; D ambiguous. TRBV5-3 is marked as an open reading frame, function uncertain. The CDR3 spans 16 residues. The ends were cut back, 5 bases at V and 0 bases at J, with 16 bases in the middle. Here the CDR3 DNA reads TGTGCCAGAAGTAAAGACCCGACCCGGAGCACAGATACGCAGTATTTT. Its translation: CARSKDPTRSTDTQYF.

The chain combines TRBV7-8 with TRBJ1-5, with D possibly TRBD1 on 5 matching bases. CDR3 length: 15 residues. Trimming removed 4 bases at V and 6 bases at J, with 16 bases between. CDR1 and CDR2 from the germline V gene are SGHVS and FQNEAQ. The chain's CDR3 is CASSSGAGLGQPQHF. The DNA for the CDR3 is TGTGCCAGCAGCTCCGGCGCAGGGTTGGGTCAGCCCCAGCATTTT.

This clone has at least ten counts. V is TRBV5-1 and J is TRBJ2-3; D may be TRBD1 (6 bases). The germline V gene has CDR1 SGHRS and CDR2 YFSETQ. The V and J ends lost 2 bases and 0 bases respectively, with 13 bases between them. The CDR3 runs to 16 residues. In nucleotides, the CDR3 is TGCGCCAGCAGCTTCATCCAGGGGTCGAGCACAGATACGCAGTATTTT. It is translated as CASSFIQGSSTDTQYF.

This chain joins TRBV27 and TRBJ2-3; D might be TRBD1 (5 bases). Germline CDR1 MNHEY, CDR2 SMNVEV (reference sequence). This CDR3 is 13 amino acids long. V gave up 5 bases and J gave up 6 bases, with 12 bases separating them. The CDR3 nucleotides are TGTGCCAGCAGTCGACTTGGGGCGGATACGCAGTATTTT. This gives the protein CASSRLGADTQYF.

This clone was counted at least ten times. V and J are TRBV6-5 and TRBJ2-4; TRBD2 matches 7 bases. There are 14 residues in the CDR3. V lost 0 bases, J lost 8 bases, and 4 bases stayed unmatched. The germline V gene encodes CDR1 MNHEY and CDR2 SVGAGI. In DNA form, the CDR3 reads TGTGCCAGCAGTTACTCGGCTAGCGGAGACATTCAGTACTTC. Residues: CASSYSASGDIQYF.

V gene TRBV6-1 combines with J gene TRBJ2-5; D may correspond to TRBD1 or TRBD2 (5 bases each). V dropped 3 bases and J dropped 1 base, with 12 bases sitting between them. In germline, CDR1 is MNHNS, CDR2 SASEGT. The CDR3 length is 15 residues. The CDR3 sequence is CASSDPGGSQETQYF. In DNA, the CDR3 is TGTGCCAGCAGTGATCCTGGGGGTTCCCAAGAGACCCAGTACTTC.

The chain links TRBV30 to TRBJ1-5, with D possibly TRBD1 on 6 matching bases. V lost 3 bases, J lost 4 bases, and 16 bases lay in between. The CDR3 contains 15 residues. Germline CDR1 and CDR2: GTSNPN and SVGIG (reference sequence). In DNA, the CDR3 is TGTGCCTGGAGCGTGACCGGGACATCGAATCAGCCCCAGCATTTT. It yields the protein CAWSVTGTSNQPQHF.